The present T cell receptor (beta chain) was sequenced within a study of identical twins. The study, taken as a whole, reports: Excess sharing between twins was weaker in beta out-of-frame sequences. A partial confounding effect on zero-insertion analyses could come from invariant MAIT and iNKT cells.

Each CDR3 protein gets one entry after TCRdb re-called the 5' RACE reads with MiXCR. The sample has about 240,000 distinct CDR3 sequences, 10% seen once. In its sample, this clonotype was seen a few times. Antigen unknown. The TCR comes from a man aged 45-65 years in good health. Sequenced: memory T cells sorted from blood.

CDR3 nucleotide sequence: TGCAGTGCTAGAGAGCGTACCAGATCGGAAGCTTTCTTT. Protein: CSARERTRSEAFF. The chain employs TRBV20-1 and TRBJ1-1; D gene uncertain. The CDR3 length is 13 residues. Germline CDR1 and CDR2: DFQATT and SNEGSKA (reference sequence). The V end was cut by 0 bases, the J end by 8 bases, with 13 bases between.